The rows below give T cell receptor beta chains drawn from one sample of a study of tumor and adjacent non-tumor tissue in lung cancer. MiXCR, applied by TCRdb to the multiplex PCR reads, yields one record per CDR3 protein. Of some 120,000 distinct CDR3 sequences in the sample, around three fifths are singletons; the top ten hold roughly 12%. Sequenced sample: lung tumor tissue. All receptors come from a young man with non-small cell lung cancer. CDR3s include the opening cysteine and the closing phenylalanine or tryptophan. The order of the fields is D gene, V gene, clone size, J gene, CDR3 protein, CDR3 DNA. D genes are given only for firm matches. A clone size is listed for some rows: how often the clone was seen (once, few, many), or a class if it is expanded.

D: TRBD1
V: TRBV18
size: .
J: TRBJ2-7
CDR3: CASSPTGTGNYEQYF
DNA: TGTGCCAGCTCGCCTACCGGGACAGGGAACTACGAGCAGTACTTC

D: .
V: TRBV11-2
size: many
J: TRBJ1-1
CDR3: CASSFLGTGAFF
DNA: TGTGCCAGCAGCTTTCTTGGGACCGGGGCTTTCTTT

D: TRBD2
V: TRBV20-1
size: once
J: TRBJ2-1
CDR3: CSTRTSGRYNELFF
DNA: TGCAGTACTCGTACTAGCGGGCGTTACAATGAGCTGTTCTTC

D: .
V: TRBV9
size: .
J: TRBJ2-4
CDR3: CASSVGPAKNIQYF
DNA: TGTGCCAGCAGCGTAGGTCCGGCCAAAAACATTCAGTACTTC

D: TRBD2
V: TRBV6-1
size: .
J: TRBJ2-5
CDR3: CASTRLAGGTETQYF
DNA: TGTGCCAGCACGCGGCTAGCGGGGGGGACGGAGACCCAGTACTTC

D: TRBD1
V: TRBV20-1
size: many
J: TRBJ1-5
CDR3: CSAATGARGNQPQHF
DNA: TGCAGTGCCGCGACAGGGGCCAGAGGCAATCAGCCCCAGCATTTT

D: .
V: TRBV20-1
size: .
J: TRBJ2-1
CDR3: CSARTPQDGGGNEQFF
DNA: TGCAGTGCTAGGACACCCCAGGATGGAGGGGGCAATGAGCAGTTCTTC

D: .
V: TRBV5-5
size: many
J: TRBJ1-5
CDR3: CASRGGARDTDQPQHF
DNA: TGTGCCAGCAGGGGTGGGGCTCGGGACACTGATCAGCCCCAGCATTTT

D: .
V: TRBV5-4
size: .
J: TRBJ2-1
CDR3: CASSLAAVGSSYNEQFF
DNA: TGTGCCAGCAGCTTGGCGGCGGTGGGGAGCTCCTACAATGAGCAGTTCTTC

D: TRBD1
V: TRBV11-3
size: many
J: TRBJ2-7
CDR3: CASSLSLGAGTGDEQYF
DNA: TGTGCCAGCAGCTTAAGTTTAGGTGCCGGGACAGGAGACGAGCAGTACTTC

D: .
V: TRBV6-5
size: many
J: TRBJ2-1
CDR3: CASRTVGYNEQFF
DNA: TGTGCCAGCCGGACCGTGGGCTACAATGAGCAGTTCTTC

D: .
V: TRBV6-1
size: few
J: TRBJ1-6
CDR3: CASSARSGRNSPLHF
DNA: TGTGCCAGCAGTGCCCGGTCAGGACGTAATTCACCCCTCCACTTT

D: TRBD1
V: TRBV4-1
size: many
J: TRBJ1-1
CDR3: CASSHAGTGTEAFF
DNA: TGCGCCAGCAGCCATGCCGGGACAGGGACTGAAGCTTTCTTT

D: .
V: TRBV12-5
size: many
J: TRBJ1-2
CDR3: CASGSSDQMYGYTF
DNA: TGTGCTAGTGGTTCCTCGGACCAAATGTATGGCTACACCTTC

D: .
V: TRBV20-1
size: many
J: TRBJ2-7
CDR3: CSAIETGRDYEQYF
DNA: TGCAGTGCTATAGAGACAGGGAGGGACTACGAGCAGTACTTC

D: .
V: TRBV20-1
size: many
J: TRBJ1-6
CDR3: CSARGLVEGENSPLHF
DNA: TGCAGTGCTAGAGGGCTAGTTGAGGGGGAAAATTCACCCCTCCACTTT

D: .
V: TRBV5-6
size: many
J: TRBJ2-5
CDR3: CASSFIRSLETQYF
DNA: TGTGCCAGCAGCTTTATCCGGAGTCTAGAGACCCAGTACTTC

D: .
V: TRBV6-6
size: once
J: TRBJ2-1
CDR3: CASSDRLVGAHEQFF
DNA: TGTGCCAGCAGTGATAGACTAGTGGGGGCCCATGAGCAGTTCTTC

D: TRBD2
V: TRBV6-2/TRBV6-3
size: .
J: TRBJ2-2
CDR3: CASTLLGGTGELFF
DNA: TGTGCCAGCACCCTACTGGGGGGGACTGGGGAGCTGTTTTTT

D: .
V: TRBV5-4
size: many
J: TRBJ2-3
CDR3: CASSPWGTDTQYF
DNA: TGTGCCAGCAGCCCTTGGGGGACAGATACGCAGTATTTT

D: TRBD1
V: TRBV5-1
size: .
J: TRBJ2-5
CDR3: CASSLNTGVETQYF
DNA: TGCGCCAGCAGCTTGAATACAGGGGTCGAGACCCAGTACTTC

D: TRBD2
V: TRBV20-1
size: many
J: TRBJ2-1
CDR3: CSARDIGGRTDEQFF
DNA: TGCAGTGCTAGAGATATTGGCGGGAGAACAGATGAGCAGTTCTTC

D: .
V: TRBV29-1
size: .
J: TRBJ2-7
CDR3: CSVHRVSYEQYF
DNA: TGCAGTGTTCACAGGGTCTCCTACGAGCAGTACTTC

D: TRBD2
V: TRBV6-6
size: many
J: TRBJ2-7
CDR3: CASSYSATSGGISLEQYF
DNA: TGTGCCAGCAGTTACTCCGCGACTAGCGGGGGGATCTCTTTGGAGCAGTACTTC

D: .
V: TRBV6-1
size: .
J: TRBJ2-3
CDR3: CASSRLEDTQYF
DNA: TGTGCCAGCAGTCGGCTAGAGGATACGCAGTATTTT

D: .
V: TRBV20-1
size: .
J: TRBJ1-1
CDR3: CSARDGDTETFF
DNA: TGCAGTGCTAGAGATGGGGACACTGAAACTTTCTTT

D: .
V: TRBV11-2
size: .
J: TRBJ2-3
CDR3: CASSLGLADTDTLYF
DNA: TGTGCCAGCAGCCTCGGACTTGCGGACACAGATACGCTATATTTT

D: TRBD1
V: TRBV24-1
size: many
J: TRBJ2-1
CDR3: CATSDLGTGGYNEQFF
DNA: TGTGCCACCAGTGATTTGGGGACAGGGGGTTACAATGAGCAGTTCTTC

D: .
V: TRBV20-1
size: .
J: TRBJ2-1
CDR3: CSALTWGNEQSF
DNA: TGTAGTGCCCTAACCTGGGGCAATGAGCAGTCCTTC

D: .
V: TRBV5-5
size: .
J: TRBJ2-3
CDR3: CASTVRGDADTQYF
DNA: TGCGCCAGCACAGTCAGGGGTGATGCGGATACGCAGTATTTT

D: .
V: TRBV11-2
size: .
J: TRBJ2-1
CDR3: CASSVDRSSYNEQFF
DNA: TGTGCCAGCAGCGTAGACCGTAGCTCCTACAATGAGCAGTTCTTC

D: .
V: TRBV20-1
size: few
J: TRBJ2-7
CDR3: CSAMNDKAAYEQYF
DNA: TGCAGTGCTATGAACGACAAGGCAGCCTACGAGCAGTACTTC

D: TRBD2
V: TRBV4-1
size: .
J: TRBJ2-3
CDR3: CTSSRGPASGEDTQYF
DNA: TGCACCAGCAGCCGAGGGCCGGCTAGCGGGGAGGATACGCAGTATTTT

D: .
V: TRBV11-3
size: .
J: TRBJ2-1
CDR3: CASSLDGRVTHNEQFF
DNA: TGTGCCAGCAGCTTAGATGGCAGAGTTACCCACAATGAGCAGTTCTTC

D: .
V: TRBV5-1
size: few
J: TRBJ1-1
CDR3: CASSLMSDLNTEAFF
DNA: TGCGCCAGCAGCTTGATGTCGGACCTTAACACTGAAGCTTTCTTT

D: .
V: TRBV12-3/TRBV12-4
size: .
J: TRBJ2-6
CDR3: CASSFEGPGAYVRTF
DNA: TGTGCCAGCAGTTTTGAGGGGCCTGGGGCCTACGTCCGGACTTTC

D: TRBD2
V: TRBV6-2/TRBV6-3
size: many
J: TRBJ2-1
CDR3: CAITTSGGALEQFF
DNA: TGTGCCATTACGACTAGCGGGGGGGCTCTTGAGCAGTTCTTC

D: .
V: TRBV20-1
size: .
J: TRBJ1-1
CDR3: CSARRPPSTEAFF
DNA: TGCAGTGCGAGACGGCCCCCGAGCACTGAAGCTTTCTTT

D: .
V: TRBV29-1
size: once
J: TRBJ2-2
CDR3: CSAAGSANTGELFF
DNA: TGTAGCGCAGCCGGGTCCGCGAACACCGGGGAGCTATTTTTT

D: .
V: TRBV4-1
size: many
J: TRBJ1-6
CDR3: CASSLIKTLSPLHF
DNA: TGCGCCAGCAGCCTCATAAAAACTCTTTCACCCCTCCACTTT

D: .
V: TRBV11-2
size: .
J: TRBJ2-3
CDR3: CASSLVGGLNTDTQYF
DNA: TGTGCCAGCAGCTTAGTGGGGGGACTGAACACAGATACGCAGTATTTT